This entry features one TCR beta chain sequence. The data were obtained in a study of blood T cell repertoires in COVID-19. Study background: Samples of COVID-19 (acute and convalescent) were obtained from the United States, Italy and Spain. T cells, B-cell-depleted T cells, or PBMCs supplied cDNA or gDNA.

Assay used: immunoSEQ multiplex PCR; TCRdb lists only in-frame clones, some missing. The table shows 20,000 or so clones, with 65% to 85% occurring only once. Sequencing used peripheral blood. The TCR sequence derives from a human donor in a cohort sampled during active COVID-19.

The CDR3 sequence is CASSVASGRVTDTQYF. DNA of the CDR3: TGTGCCAGCTCCGTCGCCAGCGGGAGAGTAACAGATACGCAGTATTTT. The chain joins TRBV18 to TRBJ2-3; 8 bases agree with TRBD2. The CDR3 is 16 amino acids. The germline V gene has CDR1 KGHSH and CDR2 LQKENI. The V segment lost 6 bases and the J segment 3 bases; nucleotides outside the gene matches: 11.